A single sample gave rise to the 32 T cell receptor beta chains below, sequenced in a study of T-cell reconstitution after alpha-beta-depleted transplantation in children. TCRbeta library preparation incorporated unique molecular identifiers. One entry per CDR3 protein results from TCRdb running MiXCR on the PCR reads. Of 500,000 to 750,000 distinct CDR3 sequences listed, over 20% are singletons. Sample: PBMCs, taken before TCRalphabeta/CD19-depleted stem cell transplant. The receptors stem from a boy less than two years old with Wiskott-Aldrich syndrome, due to receive a stem cell transplant.

The gene calls are TRBV7-6 and TRBJ2-7, with 9 bases fitting TRBD2. CDR1 and CDR2 (germline): SGHVS, FNYEAQ. The V segment lost 1 base and the J segment 2 bases; nucleotides outside the gene matches: 9. This CDR3 region has 17 residues. The CDR3 spells CASSLVAGVPMAYEQYF. The CDR3 nucleotides read TGTGCCAGCAGCTTAGTAGCGGGAGTCCCTATGGCCTACGAGCAGTACTTC.

This clonotype has only a few counts. The V call is TRBV5-1, the J call TRBJ2-1, with TRBD1 as a possible D gene (6 bases). The CDR3 sequence is 17 residues long. Trimming removed 1 base at V and 8 bases at J, with 22 bases between. Germline V CDR1 and CDR2: SGHRS, YFSETQ. CDR3 in DNA: TGCGCCAGCAGCTTGTCCCCTAGGGGGAGTAGTTTCGATGAGCAGTTCTTC. It is translated as CASSLSPRGSSFDEQFF.

The CDR3 is CASSLEGRDQFF. The CDR3 DNA is TGCGCCAGCAGCTTGGAAGGCAGGGACCAGTTCTTC. The V call is TRBV5-1, the J call TRBJ2-1, with D perhaps given as TRBD1 or TRBD2 (5 bases each). The CDR3 covers 12 residues. The germline V and J ends were trimmed by 0 bases and 13 bases, with 11 bases remaining between them. Germline V gene sequence: CDR1 SGHRS, CDR2 YFSETQ.

This clonotype was seen a few times. V and J are TRBV6-5 and TRBJ2-4, with D possibly TRBD2 on 5 matching bases. The CDR3 loop spans 16 amino acids. Germline V gene sequence: CDR1 MNHEY, CDR2 SVGAGI. The germline V and J ends were trimmed by 0 bases and 7 bases, with 16 bases remaining between them. CDR3 in DNA: TGTGCCAGCAGTTACTCGTACATTCTAGCCAGGAACATTCAGTACTTC. This gives the protein CASSYSYILARNIQYF.

The genes are TRBV20-1 and TRBJ2-1; D perhaps matches TRBD1 (5 bases). With 4 bases removed from V and 2 bases from J, the gap between germline ends came to 12 bases. This CDR3 comprises 14 residues. Germline V gene lookup returns CDR1 DFQATT and CDR2 SNEGSKA (reference sequence). CDR3 sequence: CSAITRQTYNEQFF. CDR3 bases: TGCAGTGCTATTACGCGACAGACCTACAATGAGCAGTTCTTC.

The J gene is TRBJ2-7, the V gene TRBV20-1; TRBD2 matches 8 bases. Germline CDR1 and CDR2: DFQATT and SNEGSKA (reference sequence). The CDR3 sequence is 17 residues long. V lost 3 bases to trimming and J lost 6 bases; unmatched junction nucleotides: 19. The CDR3 is CSARIVTSGVLLGEQYF. As DNA, the CDR3 is TGCAGTGCTAGGATCGTTACTAGCGGAGTCCTATTGGGCGAGCAGTACTTC.

CDR3 sequence (DNA): TGCGCCAGCAGCTCCAGGGGGGGAGACTACGAGCAGTACTTC. As protein: CASSSRGGDYEQYF. This chain uses TRBV5-1 with TRBJ2-7; the D call may be TRBD1 or TRBD2 (7 bases each). Germline CDR1 is SGHRS and CDR2 is YFSETQ. This CDR3 comprises 14 residues. Trimming cost V 3 bases and J 3 bases, with 13 bases left between them. Together with reference TRBV5-1 and TRBJ2-7, the CDR3 gives the full variable domain: KAGVTQTPRYLIKTRGQQVTLSCSPISGHRSVSWYQQTPGQGLQFLFEYFSETQRNKGNFPGRFSGRQFSNSRSEMNVSTLELGDSALYLCASSSRGGDYEQYFGPGTRLTVT.

The chain is built from TRBV20-1 and TRBJ1-3; maybe TRBD1 (5 bases). Germline V gene data show CDR1 as DFQATT and CDR2 as SNEGSKA (reference sequence). The CDR3 sequence is 14 residues long. Trimming removed 0 bases from V and 4 bases from J, with 10 bases in between. This chain's CDR3 is CSARDDGAGNTIYF. Written as DNA, the CDR3 is TGCAGTGCTAGAGATGATGGGGCCGGAAACACCATATATTTT.

The gene calls are TRBV29-1 and TRBJ2-5; the D gene is possibly TRBD2 (6 bases). This CDR3 contains 13 residues. Germline CDR1 reads SQVTM; CDR2 reads ANQGSEA. The V and J ends lost 7 bases and 2 bases respectively, with 14 bases between them. CDR3 bases: TGCAGCGCTAGCCGGGACTTACAAGAGACCCAGTACTTC. This codes for CSASRDLQETQYF.

The rearrangement uses TRBV28 and TRBJ2-1; TRBD2 agrees at 12 bases. Germline V gene lookup returns CDR1 MDHEN and CDR2 SYDVKM. The CDR3 is 17 amino acids. The ends lost 1 base at V and 8 bases at J; junction bases unmatched: 9. This CDR3 reads CASSLLTSGSYQHEQFF. CDR3 coding DNA: TGTGCCAGCAGTTTATTGACTAGCGGGAGTTATCAGCATGAGCAGTTCTTC.

This clonotype was seen more than once but under ten times. This chain uses TRBV5-1 with TRBJ2-7; 7 bases are shared with TRBD1. Germline V lookup: CDR1 SGHRS, CDR2 YFSETQ. V gave up 4 bases and J gave up 10 bases; unmatched junction bases: 11. This CDR3 has 13 residues. The CDR3 sequence is CASSRLDRAKQYF. As DNA, the CDR3 is TGCGCCAGCAGCCGTTTAGACAGGGCGAAACAGTACTTC.

This chain joins TRBV5-1 and TRBJ2-2; D not resolved. V dropped 1 base and J dropped 6 bases, with 10 bases sitting between them. Germline V gene data show CDR1 as SGHRS and CDR2 as YFSETQ. The CDR3 has 14 amino acids. The CDR3 sequence: CASSLRSNSGELFF. In nucleotides, the CDR3 is TGCGCCAGCAGCTTGCGATCTAACTCCGGGGAGCTGTTTTTT.

The chain uses TRBV20-1 and TRBJ1-1; weak D call: TRBD1 (5 bases). Trimming removed 6 bases from V and 3 bases from J, with 14 bases in between. This CDR3 is 13 amino acids long. CDR1 is DFQATT, CDR2 SNEGSKA, per germline (reference sequence). For the CDR3, the DNA is TGCAGTGCCTCGCGCAGGGTTGACACTGAAGCTTTCTTT. It specifies CSASRRVDTEAFF.

This clonotype was observed a handful of times. V and J are TRBV7-9 and TRBJ1-4; tentative D call: TRBD1 (5 bases). Germline values: CDR1 SEHNR, CDR2 FQNEAQ (reference sequence). The length of the CDR3 is 17 residues. V was shortened by 0 bases and J by 6 bases, with 17 bases between the two germline ends. The CDR3 loop reads CASSLAQTRRGDEKLFF. The CDR3 DNA reads TGTGCCAGCAGCTTAGCGCAAACCCGGAGGGGAGATGAAAAACTGTTTTTT.

V and J are TRBV12-3 or TRBV12-4 and TRBJ1-2; TRBD1 matches at 9 bases. The V segment lost 4 bases and the J segment 5 bases; nucleotides outside the gene matches: 5. The CDR3 has 14 amino acids. CDR3: CASSYRDRAYGYTF. The CDR3 DNA is TGTGCCAGCAGTTACCGGGACAGGGCATATGGCTACACCTTC.

V and J are TRBV29-1 and TRBJ2-3; D is unclear. Looked up from germline, CDR1 is SQVTM and CDR2 is ANQGSEA. Trimming took off 4 bases at V and 2 bases at J, with 13 bases between the two ends. The CDR3 contains 14 residues. The CDR3 reads CSVVLVRFTDTQYF. CDR3 sequence (DNA): TGCAGCGTTGTTTTGGTGCGGTTCACAGATACGCAGTATTTT.

The CDR3 nucleotides read TGCAGCGTCGGGACAGTCGGTGAGCAGTTCTTC. Its protein product is CSVGTVGEQFF. This chain connects TRBV29-1 to TRBJ2-1, with 7 bases matching TRBD1. The CDR3 is 11 amino acids. Germline loops: CDR1 SQVTM, CDR2 ANQGSEA. V gave up 6 bases and J gave up 9 bases; unmatched junction bases: 5.

Only a few counts were recorded for this clonotype. The J gene is TRBJ1-1, the V gene TRBV6-2 or TRBV6-3; no firm D call. Germline loops: CDR1 MNHEY, CDR2 SVGEGT. The CDR3 runs to 14 residues. The V and J ends lost 2 bases and 1 base respectively, with 8 bases between them. The CDR3 nucleotides are TGTGCCAGCAGTTACAGTTTGCGGAACACTGAAGCTTTCTTT. Encoded protein: CASSYSLRNTEAFF.

As for this clonotype: Germline is not matched at one junction end, which may reflect a read error. The V gene is TRBV5-1, the J gene TRBJ2-5; 11 nucleotides match TRBD2. CDR1 is SGHRS and CDR2 is YFSETQ in the germline V gene. The CDR3 is made up of 16 amino acids. The CDR3 sequence is CASRLGTSGIEETQYF. The CDR3 coding sequence is TGCGCCAGCAGATTGGGGACTAGCGGAATAGAAGAGACCCAGTACTTC.

This clonotype turned up a few times. The chain recombines TRBV27 with TRBJ2-1, with D perhaps matching TRBD1 or TRBD2 (7 bases each). The CDR3 sequence is 14 residues long. The ends were cut back, 5 bases at V and 6 bases at J, with 14 bases in the middle. The germline gives CDR1 MNHEY, CDR2 SMNVEV (reference sequence). The CDR3 sequence: CASSITGEGNEQFF. CDR3 coding DNA: TGTGCCAGCAGTATTACAGGGGAGGGCAATGAGCAGTTCTTC.

The chain combines TRBV12-3 or TRBV12-4 with TRBJ2-1; TRBD1 aligns across 7 bases. The CDR3 is 14 residues long. The V segment lost 6 bases and the J segment 1 base; nucleotides outside the gene matches: 3. The CDR3 nucleotides are TGTGCCAGCAGATACAGGGGATCCTACAATGAGCAGTTCTTC. The encoded protein is CASRYRGSYNEQFF.

This clonotype was counted a few times. The chain uses TRBV5-1 and TRBJ2-4; the D gene is possibly TRBD1 (5 bases). V was clipped by 0 bases and J by 7 bases, with 14 bases between them. The CDR3 runs 15 residues. Germline values: CDR1 SGHRS, CDR2 YFSETQ. For the CDR3, the DNA is TGCGCCAGCAGCTTGGGAGGCAGGGCGGAGAACATTCAGTACTTC. It codes for CASSLGGRAENIQYF.

This chain uses TRBV24-1 with TRBJ2-1, with 8 positions matching TRBD2. Germline trimming cut 9 bases from V and 4 bases from J; bases unmatched to any gene: 13. Germline-derived CDR1 and CDR2 are KGHDR and SFDVKD. The length of the CDR3 is 16 residues. For the CDR3, the DNA is TGTGCCACCGCCTCCAGCGCGGGAGGCAAGTACAATGAGCAGTTCTTC. This gives the protein CATASSAGGKYNEQFF.

J is TRBJ2-1 and V is TRBV12-3 or TRBV12-4, with TRBD1 as a possible D gene (5 bases). V lost 8 bases and J 10 bases, leaving 15 bases between the germline ends. The length of the CDR3 is 12 residues. CDR3 sequence (DNA): TGTGCCAGCCGTACATCAGGGCGCGAGCAGTTCTTC. Residues: CASRTSGREQFF.

The rearrangement uses TRBV29-1 and TRBJ2-4; TRBD1 might be the D (5 bases). The CDR3 runs 13 residues. The germline V gene has CDR1 SQVTM and CDR2 ANQGSEA. V gave up 8 bases and J gave up 8 bases, with 19 bases separating them. In nucleotides, the CDR3 is TGCAGCTCCTCGCGCTTTCAGGGCGACATTCAGTACTTC. This sequence encodes CSSSRFQGDIQYF. Filled out from reference TRBV29-1 and TRBJ2-4, the complete variable domain reads SAVISQKPSRDICQRGTSLTIQCQVDSQVTMMFWYRQQPGQSLTLIATANQGSEATYESGFVIDKFPISRPNLTFSTLTVSNMSPEDSSIYLCSSSRFQGDIQYFGAGTRLSVL.

V usage is TRBV5-1 and J usage is TRBJ2-1, with 10 bases that match TRBD2. The germline gives CDR1 SGHRS, CDR2 YFSETQ. Trimming removed 4 bases from V and 2 bases from J; junction bases left unmatched: 9. There are 17 residues in the CDR3. The CDR3 sequence is CASSRGLSGRTYNEQFF. In DNA, the CDR3 is TGCGCCAGCAGCCGTGGCCTTAGCGGGAGGACCTACAATGAGCAGTTCTTC.

CDR3 amino acids: CSAAGNGNTIYF. CDR3 coding DNA: TGCAGTGCTGCCGGGAATGGAAACACCATATATTTT. This rearrangement joins TRBV20-1 to TRBJ1-3, with unresolved D. Germline CDR1 DFQATT, CDR2 SNEGSKA (reference sequence). V was trimmed by 5 bases and J by 3 bases, leaving 8 bases between them. The CDR3 totals 12 residues.

The gene calls are TRBV29-1 and TRBJ1-1; 8 bases map to TRBD1. The germline V gene encodes CDR1 SQVTM and CDR2 ANQGSEA. This CDR3 is built from 14 residues. With 7 bases clipped from V and 6 bases from J, the junction kept 13 bases outside the gene matches. The CDR3 is CSAYDRGRFPEAFF. The CDR3 DNA reads TGCAGCGCATATGACAGGGGAAGGTTCCCTGAAGCTTTCTTT.

There are a few counts of this clonotype. This sequence joins TRBV5-1 and TRBJ2-3, with 14 bases that match TRBD2. After removal of 3 bases from V and 2 bases from J, the junction contained 8 bases not matched to a gene. The CDR3 consists of 18 residues. Germline lookup yields CDR1 SGHRS and CDR2 YFSETQ. The DNA for the CDR3 is TGCGCCAGCAGCTCGGGACTAGCGGGAGCAGTAGTCACAGATACGCAGTATTTT. Its protein is CASSSGLAGAVVTDTQYF.

This clonotype was counted between two and nine times. The genes are TRBV18 and TRBJ1-5; 12 bases line up with TRBD1. CDR1 is KGHSH and CDR2 is LQKENI in the germline V gene. The V gene end was trimmed by 6 bases and the J gene end by 6 bases; junction bases not matched to a gene: 15. This CDR3 is built from 18 residues. The CDR3 DNA is TGTGCCAGCTCCCGGGGGACAGGGGGCCCAACGGGATTTCAGCCCCAGCATTTT. Residues: CASSRGTGGPTGFQPQHF.

This chain connects TRBV15 to TRBJ2-1; D is possibly TRBD2 (5 bases). Germline V gene lookup returns CDR1 LNHNV and CDR2 YYDKDF (reference sequence). V was pared by 1 base and J by 3 bases, with 13 bases between. The CDR3 is made up of 16 amino acids. CDR3 region: CATSRAAGVGYNEQFF. Written as DNA, the CDR3 is TGTGCCACCAGCAGAGCTGCCGGGGTGGGCTACAATGAGCAGTTCTTC. Based on the CDR3 plus reference TRBV15 and TRBJ2-1, the full variable domain is DAMVIQNPRYQVTQFGKPVTLSCSQTLNHNVMYWYQQKSSQAPKLLFHYYDKDFNNEADTPDNFQSRRPNTSFCFLDIRSPGLGDTAMYLCATSRAAGVGYNEQFFGPGTRLTVL.

This clonotype occurred a few times. The chain couples TRBV12-3 or TRBV12-4 to TRBJ1-5, with 7 bases that match TRBD1. The CDR3 covers 15 residues. V gave up 5 bases and J gave up 3 bases; unmatched junction bases: 7. In DNA, the CDR3 is TGTGCCAGCAGTCAGACAGGGAAGGCCAATCAGCCCCAGCATTTT. This translates into CASSQTGKANQPQHF.